This T cell receptor beta chain was found in a study of CD8+CD57+ T cells in acquired aplastic anemia. Patients chosen for sequencing had CD8+CD57+ cells that had expanded, as shown by flow cytometry. Every one of the patients had aplastic anemia (severe, acquired). There was no therapy given to any patient before the blood sampling took place. The TCR beta profiling, which covered VDJ combination and CDR3 sequence, was carried out using genomic DNA as the template. In TCRdb, the reads were re-called with MiXCR into one record per CDR3 protein. Among roughly 200,000 distinct CDR3 sequences listed, roughly 60% were seen once. For this clonotype: Its antigen is as yet unknown.

The CDR3 is 15 residues long. V lost 4 bases to trimming and J lost 3 bases; unmatched junction nucleotides: 4. Germline-derived CDR1 and CDR2 are KGHDR and SFDVKD. Study-wide results and limits: Patients shared some 30 CD8+ CDR3 sequences with controls. For CD8+ Simpson's diversity, patients and controls showed no significant difference.

The TCR sequence derives from a human donor with aplastic anemia. J is TRBJ2-5 and V is TRBV24-1; TRBD2 agrees at 10 bases. The sample taken for sequencing was sorted CD4+, CD8+, or CD8+CD57+ T cells (not recorded which) from PBMCs. The CDR3: CATSDRSGGKETQYF. In DNA form, the CDR3 reads TGTGCCACCAGTGACCGTAGCGGGGGGAAAGAGACCCAGTACTTC.